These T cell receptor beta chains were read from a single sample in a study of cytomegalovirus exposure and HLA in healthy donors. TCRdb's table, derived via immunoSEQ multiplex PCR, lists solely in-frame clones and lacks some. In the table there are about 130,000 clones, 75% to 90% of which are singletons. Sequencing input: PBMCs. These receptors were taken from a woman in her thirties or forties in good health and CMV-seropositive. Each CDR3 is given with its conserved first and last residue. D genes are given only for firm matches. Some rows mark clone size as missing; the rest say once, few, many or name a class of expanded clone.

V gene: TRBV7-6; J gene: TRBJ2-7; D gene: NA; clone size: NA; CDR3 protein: CASSLSGSSSYEQYF; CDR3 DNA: TGTGCCAGCAGCTTATCGGGGTCTAGCTCCTACGAGCAGTACTTC
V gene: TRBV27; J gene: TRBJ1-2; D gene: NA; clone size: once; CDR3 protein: CASSLLGSRSGGYTF; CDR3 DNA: TGTGCCAGCAGTTTATTAGGGAGTAGATCGGGGGGCTACACCTTC
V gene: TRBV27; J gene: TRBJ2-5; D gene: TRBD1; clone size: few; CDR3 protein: CASSKQGKETQYF; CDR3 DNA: TGTGCCAGCAGTAAACAGGGGAAAGAGACCCAGTACTTC
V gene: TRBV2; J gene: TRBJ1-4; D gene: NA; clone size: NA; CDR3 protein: CASSFRNQQDRSSGKGEKLFF; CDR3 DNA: TGTGCCAGCAGTTTCAGAAACCAACAGGACAGATCTTCGGGTAAAGGTGAAAAACTGTTTTTT
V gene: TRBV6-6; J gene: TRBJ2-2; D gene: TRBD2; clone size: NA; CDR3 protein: CAASGTNTGELFF; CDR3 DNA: TGTGCCGCTAGCGGGACGAACACCGGGGAGCTGTTTTTT
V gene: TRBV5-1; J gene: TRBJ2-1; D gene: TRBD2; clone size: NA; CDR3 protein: CASSQIGLAGRHEQFF; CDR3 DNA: TGCGCCAGCAGCCAGATCGGACTAGCGGGAAGACATGAGCAGTTCTTC
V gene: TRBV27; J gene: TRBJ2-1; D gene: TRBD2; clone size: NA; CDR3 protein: CASRATGLAGGGGNNEQFF; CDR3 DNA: TGTGCCAGCAGAGCTACGGGACTAGCGGGAGGGGGGGGTAACAATGAGCAGTTCTTC
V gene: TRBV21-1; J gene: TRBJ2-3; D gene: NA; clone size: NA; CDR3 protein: CASSKDKRNTDTQYF; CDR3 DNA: TGTGCCAGCAGCAAAGATAAGCGGAACACAGATACGCAGTATTTT
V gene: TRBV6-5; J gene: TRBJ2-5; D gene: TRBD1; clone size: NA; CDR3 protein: CASRSGGEETQYF; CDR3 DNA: TGTGCCAGCAGATCAGGGGGCGAAGAGACCCAGTACTTC
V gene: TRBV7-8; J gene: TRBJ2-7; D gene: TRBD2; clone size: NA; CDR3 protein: CASSLGAPSGGQYF; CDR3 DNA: TGTGCCAGCAGCTTAGGGGCACCCTCGGGAGGGCAGTACTTC
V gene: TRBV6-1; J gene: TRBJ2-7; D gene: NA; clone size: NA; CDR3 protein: CASEGQYF; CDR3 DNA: TGTGCCAGCGAGGGGCAGTACTTC
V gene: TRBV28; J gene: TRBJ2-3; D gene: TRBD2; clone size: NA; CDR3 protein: CASSSGLASADTQYF; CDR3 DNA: TGTGCCAGCAGTTCGGGACTAGCGAGCGCAGATACGCAGTATTTT
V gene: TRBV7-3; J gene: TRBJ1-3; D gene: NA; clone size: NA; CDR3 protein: CASSSGNSGNTIYF; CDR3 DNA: TGTGCCAGCAGCTCGGGGAACTCTGGAAACACCATATATTTT
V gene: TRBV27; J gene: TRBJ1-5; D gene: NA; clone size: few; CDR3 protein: CASSSVGEGQPQHF; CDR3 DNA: TGTGCCAGCAGTTCGGTAGGGGAGGGACAGCCCCAGCATTTT
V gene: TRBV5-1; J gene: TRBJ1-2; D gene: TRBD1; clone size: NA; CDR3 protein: CASSLAGTGNYGYTF; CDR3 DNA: TGCGCCAGCAGCTTGGCCGGGACAGGGAACTATGGCTACACCTTC
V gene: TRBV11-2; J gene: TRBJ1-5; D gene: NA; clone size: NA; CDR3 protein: CASSFPGGNQPQHF; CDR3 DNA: TGTGCCAGCAGCTTTCCAGGGGGCAATCAGCCCCAGCATTTT
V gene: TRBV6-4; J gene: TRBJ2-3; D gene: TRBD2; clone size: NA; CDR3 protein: CASSDFPLLAGVPDTQYF; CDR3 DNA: TGTGCCAGCAGTGACTTCCCACTTTTAGCGGGAGTCCCAGATACGCAGTATTTT
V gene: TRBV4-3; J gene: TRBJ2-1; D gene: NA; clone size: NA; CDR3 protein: CASSQGPVYNEQFF; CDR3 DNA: TGCGCCAGCAGCCAAGGGCCCGTATACAATGAGCAGTTCTTC
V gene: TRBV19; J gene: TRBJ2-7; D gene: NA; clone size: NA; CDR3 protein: CASQQGYEQYF; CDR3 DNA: TGTGCCAGCCAACAGGGCTACGAGCAGTACTTC